Below are 2 T cell receptor beta chains sequenced from a single sample in a study of blood T cells in healthy people across ages. A J-beta primer mix and a sample-barcoded 5' primer were used in a second PCR of roughly 6 to 11 cycles. TCRdb passed the 5' RACE reads through MiXCR, listing each CDR3 protein once. The sample carries about 400,000 distinct CDR3 sequences, approximately 47% recorded once. Sequenced input: blood. These receptors all stem from a man aged 55 to 70 in good health.

V usage is TRBV21-1 and J usage is TRBJ1-2. TRBV21-1 is a pseudogene segment. This CDR3 has 11 residues. This CDR3 is CASRPQRGYTF. The CDR3 region has the DNA TGTGCCAGCCGGCCACAGCGGGGCTACACCTTC.

This chain links TRBV24-1 with TRBJ2-2; 7 bases fit TRBD1. The germline CDR1 and CDR2 sequences are KGHDR and SFDVKD. V gave up 4 bases and J gave up 7 bases; unmatched junction bases: 14. The CDR3 spans 17 residues. The CDR3 sequence is CATSDLLQGKEHGELFF. CDR3 bases: TGTGCCACCAGTGACCTACTACAGGGGAAAGAGCACGGGGAGCTGTTTTTT.